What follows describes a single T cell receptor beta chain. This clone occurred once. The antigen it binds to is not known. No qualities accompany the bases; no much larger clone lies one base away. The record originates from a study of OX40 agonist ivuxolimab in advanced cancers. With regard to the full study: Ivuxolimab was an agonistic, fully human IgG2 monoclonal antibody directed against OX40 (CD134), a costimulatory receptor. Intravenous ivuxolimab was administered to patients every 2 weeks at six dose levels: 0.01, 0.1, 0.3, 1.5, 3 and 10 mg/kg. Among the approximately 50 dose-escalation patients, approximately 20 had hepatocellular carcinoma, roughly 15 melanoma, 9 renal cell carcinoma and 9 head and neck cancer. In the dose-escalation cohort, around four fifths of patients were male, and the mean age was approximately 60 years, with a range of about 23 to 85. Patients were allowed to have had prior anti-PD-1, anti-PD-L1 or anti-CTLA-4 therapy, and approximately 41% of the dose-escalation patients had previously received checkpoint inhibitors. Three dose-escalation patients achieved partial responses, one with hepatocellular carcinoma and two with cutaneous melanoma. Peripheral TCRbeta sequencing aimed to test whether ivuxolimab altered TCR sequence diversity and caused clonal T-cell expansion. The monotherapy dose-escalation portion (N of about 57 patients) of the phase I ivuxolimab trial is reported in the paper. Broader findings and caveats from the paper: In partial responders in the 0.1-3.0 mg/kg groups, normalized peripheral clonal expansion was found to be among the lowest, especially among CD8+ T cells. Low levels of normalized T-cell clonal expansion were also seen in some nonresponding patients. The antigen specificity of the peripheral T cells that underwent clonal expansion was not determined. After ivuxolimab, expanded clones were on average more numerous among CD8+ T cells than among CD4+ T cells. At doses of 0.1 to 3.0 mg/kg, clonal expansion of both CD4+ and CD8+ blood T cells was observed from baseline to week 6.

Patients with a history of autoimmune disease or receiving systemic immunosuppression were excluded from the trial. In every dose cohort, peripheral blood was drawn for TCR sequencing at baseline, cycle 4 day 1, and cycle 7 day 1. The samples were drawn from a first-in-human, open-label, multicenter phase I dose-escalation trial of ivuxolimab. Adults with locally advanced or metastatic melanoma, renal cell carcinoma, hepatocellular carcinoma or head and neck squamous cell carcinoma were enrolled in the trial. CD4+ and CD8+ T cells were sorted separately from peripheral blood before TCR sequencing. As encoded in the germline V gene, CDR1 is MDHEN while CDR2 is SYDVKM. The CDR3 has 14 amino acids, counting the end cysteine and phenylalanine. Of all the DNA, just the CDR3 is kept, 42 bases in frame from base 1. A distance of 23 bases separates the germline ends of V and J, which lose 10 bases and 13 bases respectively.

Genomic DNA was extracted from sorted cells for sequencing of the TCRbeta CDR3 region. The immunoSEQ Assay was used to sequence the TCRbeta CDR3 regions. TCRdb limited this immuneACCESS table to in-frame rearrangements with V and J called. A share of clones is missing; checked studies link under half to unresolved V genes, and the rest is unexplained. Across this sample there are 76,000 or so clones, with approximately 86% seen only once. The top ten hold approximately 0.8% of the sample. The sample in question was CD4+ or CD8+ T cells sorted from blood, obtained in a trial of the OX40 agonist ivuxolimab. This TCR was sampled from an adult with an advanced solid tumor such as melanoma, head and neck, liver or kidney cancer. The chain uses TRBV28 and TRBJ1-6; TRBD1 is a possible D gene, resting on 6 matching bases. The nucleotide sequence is TGTGCCACCGCCGAAAAGCGCGGGGGCTTTCCCCTCCACTTT. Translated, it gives CATAEKRGGFPLHF.